What follows is one T cell receptor beta chain and its context. Its antigen is unknown. CDR3 length: 16 amino acids. The germline V gene encodes CDR1 MGHDK and CDR2 SYGVNS. The V segment lost 7 bases and the J segment 4 bases; nucleotides outside the gene matches: 14. Data came from immunoSEQ multiplex PCR; TCRdb stores just in-frame clones and leaves some out. The sample comprises roughly 73,000 clones, over 85% of which are singletons, and approximately 1.5% rests with the top ten. This entry belongs to a study of cytomegalovirus exposure and HLA in healthy donors. Across the whole study: The roughly 120 validation repertoires used the same platform as the roughly 670 first-cohort repertoires (as reported by a later analysis). Study-level findings and limits: Both high specificity and high sensitivity reportedly marked the classifier's diagnosis of cytomegalovirus status. In the approximately 130 validation repertoires, a later analysis found that first-cohort TCR clusters tended to co-occur.

The V and J genes are TRBV25-1 and TRBJ1-2; 8 nucleotides align to TRBD1. The sequencing input was PBMCs. The clonotype was recovered from a man younger than 35 in good health and CMV-seropositive. In nucleotides, the CDR3 is TGTGCCAGCACCCCAGCCCCGGGACAGGCCCGCTATGGCTACACCTTC. The encoded protein is CASTPAPGQARYGYTF.